This T cell receptor beta chain was retrieved from a study of beta chain features in type 1 diabetes. Overall study results and limits: Any PCR bias toward short templates would affect both groups alike. The naive, central memory and Treg TCRB repertoires of patients appeared to be more similar to one another than those of healthy donors.

This clone has at least ten counts. What it recognizes is unknown. All of the isolated RNA was reverse transcribed, so expressed TCRB transcripts were sequenced. The method was immunoSEQ multiplex PCR; TCRdb's version includes in-frame clones alone and lacks a portion of them. The table has a few hundred thousand clones, less than 35% seen once. The germline gives CDR1 ENHRY, CDR2 SYGVKD. Trimming shortened V by 2 bases and J by 4 bases, and 6 bases separated the two germline ends. This CDR3 contains 13 residues. The rearrangement links TRBV10-3 to TRBJ1-5; possibly TRBD1 for D (5 bases). What was sequenced was central memory CD4+ T cells from blood. The TCR comes from a young man in good health. This chain's CDR3 is CAISEAGNQPQHF. Written as DNA, the CDR3 is TGTGCCATCAGTGAGGCAGGGAATCAGCCCCAGCATTTT.